This TCR beta chain was identified in a study of T cell responses to AZD1222 COVID-19 vaccine. Study-wide results and caveats: Donors in the cohort were predominantly white British and more often female, and clonal diversity was possibly underestimated. Repertoires were sampled only after the peak T cell response.

Comment on this clone: Its specificity is not known.

Data came from immunoSEQ multiplex PCR; TCRdb stores just in-frame clones and leaves some out. The table has some 150,000 clones, 87% seen once. Sequenced material: peripheral blood, taken 28 days after the second AZD1222 dose. This clonotype was sampled from an adult who received the AZD1222 COVID-19 vaccine.

In DNA, the CDR3 is TGTGCCAGCAGCCCGGCTCGACAGGTTAACTATGGCTACACCTTC. It translates to CASSPARQVNYGYTF. This chain connects TRBV14 to TRBJ1-2; TRBD1 is a possible D gene (6 bases). Trimming stripped 4 bases from V and 1 base from J, with 13 bases between. CDR3 length: 15 amino acids. Germline CDR1 reads SGHDN; CDR2 reads FVKESK.